Following are 10 T cell receptor beta chains from one sample sequenced in a study of T cells in tuberculosis. Sorting used thawed, overnight-rested PBMC stained with anti-CD3, a viability dye and GMM-loaded CD1B tetramer. The CD1B tetramers carried C32 glucose monomycolate purified from Rhodococcus equi. This table comes from immunoSEQ multiplex PCR, and its TCRdb copy is limited to in-frame clones, with some not included. Of roughly 92,000 clones in the sample, under 95% were seen once. Sequenced input: CD1b-GMM tetramer-negative cells sorted from PBMCs. The receptors shown here come from an adult woman with latent tuberculosis.

This chain joins TRBV19 and TRBJ1-2, with D maybe TRBD1 (6 bases). Germline V gives CDR1 LNHDA, CDR2 SQIVND (reference sequence). V was pared by 10 bases and J by 3 bases, with 9 bases between. This CDR3 has 11 residues. The CDR3, as DNA: TGTGCCACTAGGACAGACTATGGCTACACCTTC. Amino acids: CATRTDYGYTF.

The chain links TRBV15 to TRBJ1-1; 9 bases are a match to TRBD1. Germline loops: CDR1 LNHNV, CDR2 YYDKDF (reference sequence). The CDR3 totals 14 residues. V lost 5 bases, J lost 7 bases, and 8 bases stayed unmatched. The CDR3: CATSVHRGPGEAFF. The CDR3 DNA sequence: TGTGCCACCAGCGTCCACAGGGGGCCCGGTGAAGCTTTCTTT.

The CDR3 reads CASSLLSGQNTGELFF. The DNA of the CDR3 is TGTGCCAGCAGCTTACTTTCTGGACAGAACACCGGGGAGCTGTTTTTT. The chain joins TRBV7-9 to TRBJ2-2; weak D call: TRBD1 (5 bases). CDR1 and CDR2 (germline): SEHNR, FQNEAQ (reference sequence). Trimming took off 2 bases at V and 1 base at J, with 11 bases between the two ends. The CDR3 consists of 16 residues.

The rearrangement uses TRBV6-5 and TRBJ2-7; 8 bases fit TRBD1. Trimming removed 2 bases from V and 5 bases from J; junction bases left unmatched: 8. From germline, CDR1 is MNHEY and CDR2 SVGAGI. The CDR3 has 15 amino acids. CDR3 sequence: CASSYLPGQANEQYF. The CDR3, as DNA: TGTGCCAGCAGTTACCTCCCGGGACAGGCTAACGAGCAGTACTTC.

The chain couples TRBV27 to TRBJ1-2; 8 bases map to TRBD1. Germline CDR1 and CDR2: MNHEY and SMNVEV (reference sequence). CDR3 length: 13 residues. V was clipped by 4 bases and J by 6 bases; unmatched bases: 4. The CDR3 bases are TGTGCCAGCAGTTGGACAGGGAATCATGGCTACACCTTC. This gives the protein CASSWTGNHGYTF.

J is TRBJ1-3 and V is TRBV7-4, with TRBD1 as a possible D gene (6 bases). Germline-derived CDR1 and CDR2 are SGHVT and SQSDAQ. V gave up 2 bases and J gave up 8 bases, with 13 bases separating them. CDR3 size: 14 residues. The CDR3 nucleotides read TGTGCCAGCAGCTTACCACAGGGTGGGGACACCATATATTTT. This translates into CASSLPQGGDTIYF.

V usage is TRBV27 and J usage is TRBJ1-1; D might be TRBD1 (5 bases). V was cut by 0 bases and J by 4 bases, with 9 bases left in between. Germline V lookup: CDR1 MNHEY, CDR2 SMNVEV (reference sequence). The CDR3 covers 14 residues. CDR3 sequence: CASSLSLRATEAFF. CDR3 in DNA: TGTGCCAGCAGTTTATCTCTCAGGGCCACTGAAGCTTTCTTT.

The rearrangement uses TRBV5-4 and TRBJ1-2, with unresolved D. Per the germline V gene, CDR1 is SGHNT and CDR2 is YYREEE (reference sequence). V was pared by 5 bases and J by 4 bases, with 9 bases between. The CDR3 sequence is 12 residues long. Here the CDR3 reads CASSEGTYGYTF. In nucleotides, the CDR3 is TGTGCCAGCAGTGAGGGAACCTATGGCTACACCTTC. The full variable domain, rest sourced from reference TRBV5-4 and TRBJ1-2, is ETGVTQSPTHLIKTRGQQVTLRCSSQSGHNTVSWYQQALGQGPQFIFQYYREEENGRGNFPPRFSGLQFPNYSSELNVNALELDDSALYLCASSEGTYGYTFGSGTRLTVV.

A few counts support this clone. The V gene is TRBV9, the J gene TRBJ2-3; 13 positions agree with TRBD2. CDR3 length equals 16 residues. J lost 0 bases, V lost 9 bases, and 7 bases had no gene match. The germline gives CDR1 SGDLS, CDR2 YYNGEE. The CDR3 DNA reads as TGTGCCACCCAGGGACTAGCGGGGCGTAGCACAGATACGCAGTATTTT. Amino acids: CATQGLAGRSTDTQYF.

This clone was seen only once. This chain joins TRBV2 and TRBJ1-2, with 7 bases fitting TRBD1. The CDR3 length is 14 residues. V lost 6 bases, J lost 6 bases, and 10 bases stayed unmatched. Per the germline V gene, CDR1 is SNHLY and CDR2 is FYNNEI. CDR3 amino acids: CASRAVGTGDGYTF. Written as DNA, the CDR3 is TGTGCCAGCAGGGCGGTGGGAACAGGGGATGGCTACACCTTC. The whole variable domain, filled in from reference TRBV2 and TRBJ1-2, reads EPEVTQTPSHQVTQMGQEVILRCVPISNHLYFYWYRQILGQKVEFLVSFYNNEISEKSEIFDDQFSVERPDGSNFTLKIRSTKLEDSAMYFCASRAVGTGDGYTFGSGTRLTVV.